The clone carrying this T cell receptor (beta chain) came up a few times. In the source study's methods: The authors estimated nucleated cell counts from reference gene primer amplification. TCRdb keeps only in-frame clones here, not all; method: immunoSEQ multiplex PCR. V and J calls and clone size come straight from that table; D and trimming were deduced from the DNA. Of about 49,000 clones in the sample, over 70% were seen once. This specimen belongs to a study of blood T cell repertoires in COVID-19. As for the study in general: Samples of COVID-19 (acute and convalescent) were obtained from the United States, Italy and Spain. PBMCs, B-cell-depleted T cells, or T cells were the source of the cDNA or gDNA that made up the material.

The V gene lost 2 bases and the J gene lost 5 bases, with 6 bases spanning the gap. Germline lookup yields CDR1 MNHNY and CDR2 SVGAGI (reference sequence). This CDR3 region has 12 residues. Seattle cases were enrolled at active infection and followed longitudinally. The V and J genes are TRBV6-6 and TRBJ1-1; no definite D call. This clonotype was obtained from a woman aged 80 or over with COVID-19, enrolled during active disease. Sequencing was performed on peripheral blood. In nucleotides, the CDR3 is TGTGCCAGCAGTTACCTAATTACTGAAGCTTTCTTT. This translates into CASSYLITEAFF.